This TCR beta chain was documented in a study of T cell responses to AZD1222 COVID-19 vaccine. The germline V gene has CDR1 MNHEY and CDR2 SVGEGT. J lost 4 bases, V lost 5 bases, and 13 bases had no gene match. This CDR3 region has 16 residues. TCRdb's copy holds only in-frame clones and misses some; the assay was immunoSEQ multiplex PCR. The table records about 140,000 clones, over 80% of them present only once. The clonotype was recovered from an adult who received the AZD1222 COVID-19 vaccine. The chain joins TRBV6-2 or TRBV6-3 to TRBJ1-2; TRBD1 agrees at 7 bases. Material: peripheral blood, obtained 28 days after the second AZD1222 dose. The CDR3 spells CASSHFQGDEVYGYTF. The CDR3 DNA sequence: TGTGCCAGCAGTCATTTCCAGGGGGACGAAGTCTATGGCTACACCTTC.